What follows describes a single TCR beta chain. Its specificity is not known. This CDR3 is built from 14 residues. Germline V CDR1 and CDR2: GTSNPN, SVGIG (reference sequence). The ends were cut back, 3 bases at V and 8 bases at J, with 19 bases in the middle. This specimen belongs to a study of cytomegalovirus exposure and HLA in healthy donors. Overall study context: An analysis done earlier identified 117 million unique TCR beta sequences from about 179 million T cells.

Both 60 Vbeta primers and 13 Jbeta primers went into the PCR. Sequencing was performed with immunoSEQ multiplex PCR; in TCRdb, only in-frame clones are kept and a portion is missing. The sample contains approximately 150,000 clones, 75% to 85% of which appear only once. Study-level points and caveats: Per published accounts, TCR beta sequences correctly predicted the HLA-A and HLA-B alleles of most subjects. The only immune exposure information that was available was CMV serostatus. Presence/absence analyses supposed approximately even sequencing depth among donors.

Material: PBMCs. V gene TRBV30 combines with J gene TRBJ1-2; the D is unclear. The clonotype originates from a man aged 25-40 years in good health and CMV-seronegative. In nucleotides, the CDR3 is TGTGCCTGGAGGGACCCCCCGGGGTCCGAAGGCTACACCTTC. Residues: CAWRDPPGSEGYTF.